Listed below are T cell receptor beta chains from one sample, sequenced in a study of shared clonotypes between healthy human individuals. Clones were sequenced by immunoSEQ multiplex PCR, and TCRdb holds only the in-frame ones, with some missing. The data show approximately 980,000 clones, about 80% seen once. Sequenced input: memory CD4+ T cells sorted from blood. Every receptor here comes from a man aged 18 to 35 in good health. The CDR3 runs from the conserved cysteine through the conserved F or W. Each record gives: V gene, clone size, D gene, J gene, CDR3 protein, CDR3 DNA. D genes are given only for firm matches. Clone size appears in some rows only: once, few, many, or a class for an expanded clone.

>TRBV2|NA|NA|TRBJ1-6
CASSEEYSPLHF
TGTGCCAGCAGTGAAGAGTATTCACCCCTCCACTTT
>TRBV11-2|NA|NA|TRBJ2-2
CASSLDVVRSNTGELFF
TGTGCCAGCAGCTTAGATGTGGTTAGGTCCAACACCGGGGAGCTGTTTTTT
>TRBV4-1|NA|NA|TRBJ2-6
CASSQAGTFSGANVLTF
TGCGCCAGCAGCCAAGCCGGAACTTTCTCTGGGGCCAACGTCCTGACTTTC
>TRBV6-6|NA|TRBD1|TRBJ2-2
CASRDRGYTGELFF
TGTGCCAGCAGGGACAGGGGGTACACCGGGGAGCTGTTTTTT
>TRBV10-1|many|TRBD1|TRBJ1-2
CASRVGTPGQSHFNYGYTF
TGCGCCAGCAGAGTGGGTACTCCGGGACAGAGCCACTTCAACTATGGCTACACCTTC
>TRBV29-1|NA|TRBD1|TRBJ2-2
CSGGGQGKIGELFF
TGCAGCGGGGGAGGACAGGGTAAAATCGGGGAGCTGTTTTTT
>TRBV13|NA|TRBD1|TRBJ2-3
CASNSVQGGPTDTQYF
TGTGCCAGCAACTCCGTACAGGGGGGTCCCACAGATACGCAGTATTTT
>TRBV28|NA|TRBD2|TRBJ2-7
CASTDGLAAEQYF
TGTGCCAGCACCGATGGACTAGCGGCTGAGCAGTACTTC
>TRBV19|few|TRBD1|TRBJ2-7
CASSVPGQGLLEQYF
TGTGCCAGTAGTGTCCCGGGACAGGGTCTCCTCGAGCAGTACTTC
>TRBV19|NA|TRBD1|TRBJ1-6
CASKAGQGYNSPLHF
TGTGCCAGTAAGGCAGGACAGGGATATAATTCACCCCTCCACTTT
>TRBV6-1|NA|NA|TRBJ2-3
CASSSEPFGNTQYF
TGTGCCAGCAGCTCAGAACCCTTCGGAAATACGCAGTATTTT
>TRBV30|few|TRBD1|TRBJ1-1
CAWSVGQGRTEAFF
TGTGCCTGGAGTGTGGGACAGGGAAGGACTGAAGCTTTCTTT
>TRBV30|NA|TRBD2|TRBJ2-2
CAWTGGGRTGELFF
TGTGCCTGGACCGGGGGAGGGAGAACCGGGGAGCTGTTTTTT
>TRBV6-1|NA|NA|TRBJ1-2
CASSVSYPDGYTF
TGTGCCAGCAGTGTATCATACCCCGATGGCTACACCTTC